These 12 T cell receptor beta chains were all obtained from the same sample, sequenced in a study of blood T cell repertoires in COVID-19 (dated by TCRdb to the early 2020s). Library preparation was by the immunoSEQ multiplex PCR assay. In its TCRdb copy, this immuneACCESS table keeps in-frame sequences only and misses some clones. Where compared with another copy, unresolved V genes explain less than half of these, and the others have no known cause. This sample comprises approximately 150,000 clones, around 84% of them detected only once. 4.5% to 7.5% of the sample comes from the top ten. Sequenced material: PBMCs or T cells enriched from blood (not recorded which). The receptor set was obtained from a man aged 35 to 55 who had recovered from COVID-19.

This chain links TRBV4-2 with TRBJ1-1; no firm D call. This CDR3 is 14 amino acids long. Trimming stripped 0 bases from V and 6 bases from J, with 11 bases between. The germline V gene has CDR1 LGHNA and CDR2 YNFKEQ. The CDR3 spells CASSQDYRDSEAFF. As DNA, the CDR3 is TGTGCCAGCAGCCAAGATTATCGGGATTCTGAAGCTTTCTTT.

The V gene is TRBV6-2 or TRBV6-3, the J gene TRBJ2-3, with 12 nucleotides matching TRBD2. CDR3 length: 16 amino acids. Looked up from germline, CDR1 is MNHEY and CDR2 is SVGEGT. V shed 5 bases and J 6 bases; nucleotides not matched to a gene: 9. CDR3 residues: CASSTTSGGPPDTQYF. The CDR3 DNA sequence: TGTGCCAGCAGTACGACTAGCGGGGGCCCTCCGGATACGCAGTATTTT.

The V gene is TRBV5-1, the J gene TRBJ2-1, with a possible D match to TRBD1 (6 bases). CDR3 size: 14 residues. From germline, CDR1 is SGHRS and CDR2 YFSETQ. Trimming pared 2 bases from V and 5 bases from J, leaving 11 bases between. Here the CDR3 DNA reads TGCGCCAGCAGCTTACAGGGAACTAACAATGAGCAGTTCTTC. As protein: CASSLQGTNNEQFF.

The chain has TRBV9 and TRBJ1-2; tentative D call: TRBD1 (5 bases). Per germline, CDR1 SGDLS and CDR2 YYNGEE. Trimming shortened V by 3 bases and J by 2 bases, and 14 bases separated the two germline ends. CDR3 length: 15 amino acids. The CDR3 nucleotides are TGTGCCAGCAGCGCCGCCTGGGAGGGGAACTATGGCTACACCTTC. This sequence encodes CASSAAWEGNYGYTF.

Many counts were recorded for this clone. The J gene is TRBJ2-7, the V gene TRBV4-1; 8 bases line up with TRBD2. Trimming removed 4 bases from V and 5 bases from J; junction bases left unmatched: 16. The CDR3 has 17 amino acids. CDR1 and CDR2 (germline): MGHRA, YSYEKL. The CDR3: CASSRGGLVQRGNEQYF. The CDR3 bases are TGCGCCAGCAGCCGAGGAGGACTCGTCCAGCGGGGGAACGAGCAGTACTTC.

The chain recombines TRBV9 with TRBJ1-2; 9 nucleotides line up with TRBD1. With V trimmed by 0 bases and J by 14 bases, 14 bases remained unmatched. The CDR3 has 15 residues. Germline V gene data show CDR1 as SGDLS and CDR2 as YYNGEE. CDR3 sequence: CASSVGERDRAVETF. The DNA of the CDR3 is TGTGCCAGCAGCGTAGGGGAACGGGACAGGGCCGTCGAAACCTTC.

The rearrangement joins TRBV10-2 to TRBJ2-7, with 10 bases identical to TRBD1. Unmatched junction bases numbered 4, after V lost 3 bases and J lost 2 bases. CDR1 is WSHSY and CDR2 is SAAADI in the germline V gene. CDR3 length equals 15 residues. The CDR3 loop is CASSDRTGGTYEQYV. The CDR3 nucleotides are TGCGCCAGCAGTGACCGGACAGGGGGTACCTACGAGCAGTACGTC.

This chain joins TRBV30 and TRBJ1-5; no reliable D call. The V end lost 2 bases, the J end lost 5 bases, and 7 bases lay between the germline ends. Germline V lookup: CDR1 GTSNPN, CDR2 SVGIG (reference sequence). CDR3 length: 12 residues. The CDR3 protein is CAWSYTYQPQHF. The CDR3, as DNA: TGTGCCTGGAGTTATACTTATCAGCCCCAGCATTTT.

The chain carries TRBV5-1 and TRBJ1-4, with 8 bases that match TRBD1. Trimming at V came to 0 bases and at J to 7 bases, leaving 5 bases not matched to a gene. The germline V gene has CDR1 SGHRS and CDR2 YFSETQ. The CDR3 loop spans 15 amino acids. CDR3 residues: CASSLGTGGSEKLFF. DNA of the CDR3: TGCGCCAGCAGCTTGGGAACAGGGGGGAGTGAAAAACTGTTTTTT.

The rearrangement uses TRBV15 and TRBJ2-3, with D possibly being TRBD1 (6 bases). CDR1 LNHNV and CDR2 YYDKDF come from the germline V gene (reference sequence). Deletions cut 1 base from V and 1 base from J, with 18 bases between. This CDR3 region has 18 residues. The CDR3 bases are TGTGCCACCAGCAGAGGGACCAGGGGCGCCCGTGGCACAGATACGCAGTATTTT. This encodes CATSRGTRGARGTDTQYF.

V usage is TRBV10-2 and J usage is TRBJ2-2; a weak D match, TRBD1 (5 bases). Trimming shortened V by 3 bases and J by 7 bases, and 9 bases separated the two germline ends. CDR1 is WSHSY, CDR2 SAAADI, per germline. The CDR3 extends over 13 amino acids. DNA for the CDR3: TGCGCCAGCAGTGACAGGGTCGTCGGGGAGCTGTTTTTT. Protein: CASSDRVVGELFF.

The chain carries TRBV5-6 and TRBJ2-7; D gene unclear. V was pared by 2 bases and J by 0 bases, with 9 bases between. Germline V gene lookup returns CDR1 SGHDT and CDR2 YYEEEE. The CDR3 length is 14 residues. The DNA for the CDR3 is TGTGCCAGCAGCTTACTCCCGGTCTCCTACGAGCAGTACGTC. Its protein is CASSLLPVSYEQYV.